The next 25 T cell receptor beta chains were all read from a single sample in a study of blood T cell repertoires in COVID-19. Only in-frame clones appear in the TCRdb table, and some are missing; sequencing was by immunoSEQ multiplex PCR. The sample holds roughly 180,000 clones, roughly 88% seen once. The sequenced material came from PBMCs or T cells enriched from blood (not recorded which). The receptors stem from a woman aged 25 to 39 who had recovered from COVID-19.

This chain links TRBV6-1 with TRBJ2-5, with TRBD2 matching over 7 bases. CDR1 and CDR2 from the germline V gene are MNHNS and SASEGT. There are 14 residues in the CDR3. V lost 2 bases, J lost 2 bases, and 2 bases stayed unmatched. Here the CDR3 DNA reads TGTGCCAGCAGTGAAAGCGGGAAGCAAGAGACCCAGTACTTC. Protein sequence: CASSESGKQETQYF.

V and J are TRBV7-9 and TRBJ1-2, with TRBD1 matching over 7 bases. The germline CDR1 and CDR2 sequences are SEHNR and FQNEAQ (reference sequence). This CDR3 is 15 amino acids long. V trimming: 5 bases; J trimming: 1 base; junction bases outside the gene matches: 7. As DNA, the CDR3 is TGTGCCAGCAGCCCCCGGGACAGAGTTAACTATGGCTACACCTTC. It encodes CASSPRDRVNYGYTF.

CDR3 residues: CASSHYSGGRYGYTF. CDR3 nucleotides: TGTGCCAGCAGCCACTACTCAGGGGGTAGGTATGGCTACACCTTC. The rearrangement joins TRBV3-1 (or the pseudogene TRBV3-2) to TRBJ1-2; TRBD1 agrees at 7 bases. V lost 3 bases and J lost 5; bases outside the gene matches: 9. CDR1 LGHDT and CDR2 YNNKEL come from the germline V gene (reference sequence). The CDR3 sequence is 15 residues long.

This chain joins TRBV21-1 and TRBJ2-4; the table's D call, TRBD1, was not checked against the DNA. TRBV21-1 is designated a pseudogene. This CDR3 is built from 16 residues. As DNA, the CDR3 is TGTGCCAGCAGCTCAAGTCTCCGGGACAGGAGCAACATTCAGTACTTC. Translating gives CASSSSLRDRSNIQYF.

The V gene is TRBV9, the J gene TRBJ1-1; maybe TRBD1 (5 bases). The V end was cut by 0 bases, the J end by 3 bases, with 18 bases between. CDR1 SGDLS and CDR2 YYNGEE come from the germline V gene. CDR3 size: 17 residues. Here the CDR3 reads CASSVGDSRRRDTEAFF. In nucleotides, the CDR3 is TGTGCCAGCAGCGTAGGAGACAGTCGCCGAAGAGACACTGAAGCTTTCTTT.

V usage is TRBV12-3 or TRBV12-4 and J usage is TRBJ1-2; D might be TRBD1 (5 bases). V lost 1 base and J 8 bases, leaving 11 bases between the germline ends. CDR3 length: 13 residues. CDR3 loop: CASSLGAGHGYTF. The CDR3 DNA reads as TGTGCCAGCAGTTTAGGAGCAGGGCACGGCTACACCTTC.

This clone was seen just once. This rearrangement joins TRBV5-6 to TRBJ2-3; D might be TRBD2 (5 bases). There are 16 residues in the CDR3. The V end lost 1 base, the J end lost 2 bases, and 14 bases lay between the germline ends. From germline, CDR1 is SGHDT and CDR2 YYEEEE. CDR3 coding DNA: TGTGCCAGCAGCTTGCGGGGTAGGGCGTACACAGATACGCAGTATTTT. The encoded protein is CASSLRGRAYTDTQYF.

The chain joins TRBV29-1 to TRBJ2-2; tentatively, D is TRBD1 (5 bases). Germline V lookup: CDR1 SQVTM, CDR2 ANQGSEA. The CDR3 has 15 residues. V lost 0 bases and J lost 5, with 13 bases in between. The CDR3 DNA sequence: TGCAGCGTTGAAGATAGGCAGGGTGGAACCGGGGAGCTGTTTTTT. Protein product: CSVEDRQGGTGELFF.

The chain combines TRBV6-4 with TRBJ2-1; a weak D match, TRBD2 (6 bases). V lost 8 bases and J lost 10, with 18 bases in between. The CDR3 extends over 13 amino acids. Germline loops: CDR1 MRHNA, CDR2 SNTAGT. CDR3 nucleotide sequence: TGTGCCAGCCGCGACGGGAGTCTAGGAGAGCAGTTCTTC. As protein: CASRDGSLGEQFF.

The chain carries TRBV7-2 and TRBJ2-1, with TRBD2 as a possible D gene (6 bases). Germline V gene data show CDR1 as SGHTA and CDR2 as FQGNSA. The V gene lost 3 bases and the J gene lost 7 bases, with 22 bases spanning the gap. This CDR3 has 17 residues. The CDR3 region has the DNA TGTGCCAGCAGCTTCACCCCCCTCGGGAGCCGGGGGAATGAGCAGTTCTTC. As protein: CASSFTPLGSRGNEQFF. The whole variable domain, filled in from reference TRBV7-2 and TRBJ2-1, reads GAGVSQSPSNKVTEKGKDVELRCDPISGHTALYWYRQSLGQGLEFLIYFQGNSAPDKSGLPSDRFSAERTGGSVSTLTIQRTQQEDSAVYLCASSFTPLGSRGNEQFFGPGTRLTVL.

This clone was seen only once. The chain combines TRBV6-5 with TRBJ1-2, with 10 bases that match TRBD1. Germline CDR1 is MNHEY and CDR2 is SVGAGI. CDR3 length: 15 amino acids. Losses at the gene ends were 5 bases for V and 6 bases for J; bases not matched to a gene: 9. DNA for the CDR3: TGTGCCAGCAGTCAGCGACAGGGGGCATTGAATGGCTACACCTTC. Translating gives CASSQRQGALNGYTF.

This clone turned up a few times. V is TRBV10-3 and J is TRBJ1-2; TRBD1 is a possible D gene (6 bases). From germline, CDR1 is ENHRY and CDR2 SYGVKD. Trimming cost V 6 bases and J 6 bases, with 11 bases left between them. CDR3 length: 12 residues. The CDR3: CAIRTEGDGYTF. The CDR3 DNA reads as TGTGCCATCAGAACCGAGGGGGATGGCTACACCTTC.

The chain joins TRBV16 to TRBJ2-5; a weak D match, TRBD2 (5 bases). The V end lost 1 base, the J end lost 4 bases, and 7 bases lay between the germline ends. From germline, CDR1 is KGHSY and CDR2 FQNENV. The CDR3 totals 13 residues. The CDR3: CASSQLAGETQYF. In DNA form, the CDR3 reads TGTGCCAGCAGCCAATTGGCGGGAGAGACCCAGTACTTC.

V gene TRBV12-3 or TRBV12-4 combines with J gene TRBJ2-3; D is perhaps TRBD1 (5 bases). The CDR3 is 12 residues long. Trimming pared 8 bases from V and 4 bases from J, leaving 10 bases between. The CDR3 DNA follows: TGTGCCAGCCGTACAGGTTCAGATACGCAGTATTTT. Translated: CASRTGSDTQYF.

This clone was seen only once. The rearrangement links TRBV29-1 to TRBJ1-1, with D possibly TRBD1 on 5 matching bases. The CDR3 contains 14 residues. The germline gives CDR1 SQVTM, CDR2 ANQGSEA. Trimming shortened V by 6 bases and J by 3 bases, and 17 bases separated the two germline ends. The CDR3 sequence: CSVNERDSYTEAFF. For the CDR3, the DNA is TGCAGCGTCAATGAGAGGGACTCATACACTGAAGCTTTCTTT.

J is TRBJ2-7 and V is TRBV7-3, with 9 positions matching TRBD1. CDR1 and CDR2 (germline): SGHTA, FQGTGA. CDR3 size: 15 residues. J lost 3 bases, V lost 5 bases, and 8 bases had no gene match. The CDR3 nucleotides are TGTGCCAGCAGCCCTCCCCAGACAGGGGGCTACGAGCAGTACTTC. It specifies CASSPPQTGGYEQYF.

The V gene is TRBV5-4, the J gene TRBJ2-7, with 8 bases aligning to TRBD1. Germline V lookup: CDR1 SGHNT, CDR2 YYREEE (reference sequence). The CDR3 consists of 15 residues. Trimming removed 3 bases from V and 0 bases from J; junction bases left unmatched: 5. Here the CDR3 reads CASSSGQDSSYEQYF. Written as DNA, the CDR3 is TGTGCCAGCAGCTCGGGACAGGACAGCTCCTACGAGCAGTACTTC. The whole variable domain, remainder taken from reference TRBV5-4 and TRBJ2-7, is ETGVTQSPTHLIKTRGQQVTLRCSSQSGHNTVSWYQQALGQGPQFIFQYYREEENGRGNFPPRFSGLQFPNYSSELNVNALELDDSALYLCASSSGQDSSYEQYFGPGTRLTVT.

The chain recombines TRBV4-1 with TRBJ2-7; 10 bases agree with TRBD2. V shed 3 bases and J 4 bases; nucleotides not matched to a gene: 15. Germline V gene lookup returns CDR1 MGHRA and CDR2 YSYEKL. The CDR3 has 18 amino acids. CDR3 sequence: CASSQSFSGLAGDYEQYF. The CDR3 DNA reads as TGCGCCAGCAGCCAGAGTTTTTCGGGTCTAGCGGGAGATTACGAGCAGTACTTC.

The rearrangement links TRBV4-1 to TRBJ1-5; no reliable D call. CDR1 and CDR2 from the germline V gene are MGHRA and YSYEKL. V was clipped by 4 bases and J by 0 bases, with 7 bases between them. CDR3 length equals 14 residues. DNA for the CDR3: TGCGCCAGCAGCCCCTACTTTAGCAATCAGCCCCAGCATTTT. It is translated as CASSPYFSNQPQHF.

CDR3 amino acids: CASSSSESQPQHF. Written as DNA, the CDR3 is TGTGCCAGCAGCTCCTCCGAGAGTCAGCCCCAGCATTTT. The gene calls are TRBV7-9 and TRBJ1-5; D gene unclear. Trimming stripped 4 bases from V and 6 bases from J, with 10 bases between. CDR1 and CDR2 from the germline V gene are SEHNR and FQNEAQ (reference sequence). The CDR3 length is 13 residues.

V and J are TRBV4-2 and TRBJ1-2; no clear D gene. This CDR3 spans 14 amino acids. Germline CDR1 reads LGHNA; CDR2 reads YNFKEQ. The V gene lost 0 bases and the J gene lost 1 base, with 6 bases spanning the gap. CDR3 DNA: TGTGCCAGCAGCCAAGAGAGGAATAACTATGGCTACACCTTC. Protein sequence: CASSQERNNYGYTF.

CDR3 sequence (DNA): TGTGCCAGCAGCAAAGTAAGGCGGGAGGGTAACACAGATACGCAGTATTTT. As protein: CASSKVRREGNTDTQYF. The genes are TRBV21-1 and TRBJ2-3; the D call of TRBD2 is as the table states it, not checked on the DNA. TRBV21-1 is annotated as a pseudogene. The CDR3 loop spans 17 amino acids.

The rearrangement links TRBV10-1 to TRBJ2-7; D is possibly TRBD2 (5 bases). Trimming stripped 3 bases from V and 5 bases from J, with 20 bases between. Germline lookup yields CDR1 WNHNN and CDR2 SYGVQD (reference sequence). This CDR3 is built from 16 residues. The CDR3 region is CASSDSGMGSHHEQYF. CDR3 sequence (DNA): TGCGCCAGCAGTGACTCCGGGATGGGCTCGCACCACGAGCAGTACTTC.

This chain links TRBV10-1 with TRBJ1-4; D is perhaps TRBD1 (6 bases). Trimming stripped 2 bases from V and 7 bases from J, with 8 bases between. Germline V gene sequence: CDR1 WNHNN, CDR2 SYGVQD (reference sequence). CDR3 length equals 13 residues. This CDR3 is CASSEAGAEKLFF. In DNA, the CDR3 is TGCGCCAGCAGTGAGGCAGGGGCTGAAAAACTGTTTTTT.

The chain uses TRBV6-5 and TRBJ2-7; 11 positions agree with TRBD1. The J segment lost 5 bases and the V segment lost 8 bases, leaving 11 bases of the junction unmatched. The CDR3 extends over 15 amino acids. Germline V gene lookup returns CDR1 MNHEY and CDR2 SVGAGI. The CDR3 coding sequence is TGTGCCAGCCCAAAACCGGGACAGGGGGAACACGAGCAGTACTTC. Translating gives CASPKPGQGEHEQYF.